The 21 T cell receptor beta chains below were found in one sample sequenced in a study of T cells in Graves' hyperthyroidism and ophthalmopathy. From RNA transcripts, TCR beta CDR3 regions were amplified. A set of HTBI primers served as the primers for a first-round RT-PCR of the TCR CDR3. TCRdb reanalysed the multiplex PCR reads using MiXCR and keeps one entry per CDR3 protein. Here the sample spans hundreds of thousands of distinct CDR3 sequences, about a third being singletons. The sequenced sample was blood. The receptors were gathered from a woman aged 40 to 49 with Graves' hyperthyroidism.

This chain connects TRBV7-8 to TRBJ2-5, with 7 bases identical to TRBD2. This CDR3 spans 13 amino acids. The V and J ends lost 7 bases and 4 bases, in that order; junction bases with no gene match: 6. Germline CDR1 and CDR2: SGHVS and FQNEAQ. CDR3 sequence reads: CASTPGGGETQYF. The CDR3, as DNA: TGTGCCAGCACCCCGGGGGGTGGAGAGACCCAGTACTTC. Together with reference TRBV7-8 and TRBJ2-5, the CDR3 gives the full variable domain: GAGVSQSPRYKVAKRGQDVALRCDPISGHVSLFWYQQALGQGPEFLTYFQNEAQLDKSGLPSDRFFAERPEGSVSTLKIQRTQQEDSAVYLCASTPGGGETQYFGPGTRLLVL.

This sequence joins TRBV7-8 and TRBJ1-1; D is perhaps TRBD1 (6 bases). The CDR3 sequence is 13 residues long. Per germline, CDR1 SGHVS and CDR2 FQNEAQ. Trimming shortened V by 8 bases and J by 7 bases, and 17 bases separated the two germline ends. CDR3 DNA: TGTGCCAGCTCACCAGGGGAGGCGGTTGAAGCTTTCTTT. This translates into CASSPGEAVEAFF.

This chain links TRBV7-6 with TRBJ2-3; D is unresolved. Germline lookup yields CDR1 SGHVS and CDR2 FNYEAQ. The CDR3 length is 12 residues. The V gene lost 5 bases and the J gene lost 3 bases, with 6 bases spanning the gap. CDR3 in DNA: TGTGCCAGCAGCCCGCAAACAGATACGCAGTATTTT. This codes for CASSPQTDTQYF.

The chain joins TRBV7-2 to TRBJ2-3; 8 bases align to TRBD2. The germline CDR1 and CDR2 sequences are SGHTA and FQGNSA. The CDR3 runs to 15 residues. The trim removed 5 bases at V and 8 bases at J, leaving 12 bases unmatched. The CDR3 nucleotides are TGTGCCAGCAGCGAACGGGGGGGCCGGATCGTTACGCAGTATTTT. It is translated as CASSERGGRIVTQYF.

The chain has TRBV7-8 and TRBJ1-3; D perhaps matches TRBD1 (5 bases). The CDR3 totals 14 residues. Germline-derived CDR1 and CDR2 are SGHVS and FQNEAQ. Trimming took off 1 base at V and 7 bases at J, with 11 bases between the two ends. In nucleotides, the CDR3 is TGTGCCAGCAGCTTAGGGTCGGGACCGAACACCATATATTTT. It encodes CASSLGSGPNTIYF.

This clonotype was seen a handful of times. The chain joins TRBV12-5 to TRBJ1-1; no clear D gene. The germline CDR1 and CDR2 sequences are LGHNT and FRNRAP. The CDR3 is 14 residues long. V lost 1 base, J lost 1 base, and 7 bases lay in between. Written as DNA, the CDR3 is TGTGCTAGTGGTTTGGAACACAAGAACACTGAAGCTTTCTTT. Protein sequence: CASGLEHKNTEAFF.

This chain connects TRBV7-2 to TRBJ2-5; TRBD2 aligns across 9 bases. CDR1 and CDR2 from the germline V gene are SGHTA and FQGNSA. The CDR3 is made up of 16 amino acids. The V and J ends lost 1 base and 3 bases, in that order; junction bases with no gene match: 6. CDR3 DNA sequence: TGTGCCAGCAGCTTAGGTGGGCTAGCGGGGAAAGAGACCCAGTACTTC. It yields the protein CASSLGGLAGKETQYF.

The gene calls are TRBV10-2 and TRBJ1-5, with D perhaps TRBD1 (5 bases). V gave up 9 bases and J gave up 0 bases, with 9 bases separating them. CDR1 and CDR2 (germline): WSHSY, SAAADI. The CDR3 contains 13 residues. The CDR3 nucleotides read TGCGCCAGTGGACACGATAGCAATCAGCCCCAGCATTTT. It codes for CASGHDSNQPQHF.

The gene calls are TRBV4-1 and TRBJ2-5; TRBD1 aligns across 8 bases. Germline V gene data show CDR1 as MGHRA and CDR2 as YSYEKL. With 2 bases clipped from V and 1 base from J, the junction kept 9 bases outside the gene matches. The CDR3 is 17 amino acids. DNA for the CDR3: TGCGCCAGCAGCCAAACTCCCCCCGGACAGGGCCAAGAGACCCAGTACTTC. Its protein product is CASSQTPPGQGQETQYF.

The chain combines TRBV9 with TRBJ2-5; the D gene is possibly TRBD1 (5 bases). Germline loops: CDR1 SGDLS, CDR2 YYNGEE. V lost 0 bases, J lost 5 bases, and 8 bases lay in between. The CDR3 consists of 13 residues. CDR3 loop: CASSVEAGETQYF. The CDR3 nucleotides are TGTGCCAGCAGCGTAGAGGCAGGGGAGACCCAGTACTTC.

The chain is built from TRBV10-3 and TRBJ2-7; 11 bases agree with TRBD2. CDR3 size: 18 residues. J was trimmed by 1 base and V by 11 bases; bases with no gene match: 19. Germline assignment: CDR1 ENHRY and CDR2 SYGVKD. CDR3 residues: CAPRPPLAGVESSYEQYF. CDR3 coding DNA: TGTGCCCCGCGGCCCCCACTAGCGGGAGTGGAAAGTTCCTACGAGCAGTACTTC.

The chain joins TRBV4-3 to TRBJ1-4; D gene ambiguous. Per the germline V gene, CDR1 is LGHNA and CDR2 is YSLEER. V lost 4 bases to trimming and J lost 1 base, with 7 bases between them. The CDR3 consists of 14 residues. CDR3 nucleotides: TGCGCCAGCAGCCCGACACGAACTAATGAAAAACTGTTTTTT. Translation: CASSPTRTNEKLFF.

This chain uses TRBV6-2 or TRBV6-3 with TRBJ2-5; unclear D gene. This CDR3 comprises 14 residues. Trimming removed 0 bases from V and 2 bases from J, with 7 bases in between. Per germline, CDR1 MNHEY and CDR2 SVGEGT. The CDR3, as DNA: TGTGCCAGCAGTTACTCGCGGCAGCAAGAGACCCAGTACTTC. Protein sequence: CASSYSRQQETQYF.

The V call is TRBV25-1, the J call TRBJ1-2; a possible D gene is TRBD1 (6 bases). The CDR3 spans 17 residues. Deletions cut 2 bases from V and 8 bases from J, with 24 bases between. CDR1 and CDR2 (germline): MGHDK, SYGVNS. For the CDR3, the DNA is TGTGCCAGCAGTGAAGGGCCGCCGGGGCAGGGGACGGCGGGCTACACCTTC. Amino acid sequence: CASSEGPPGQGTAGYTF.

In regard to this clonotype: A junction boundary mismatches the germline segment, possibly from a read error. V and J are TRBV10-2 and TRBJ1-2; perhaps TRBD1 as D (5 bases). The V gene's germline CDR1 is WSHSY and CDR2 SAAADI. This CDR3 has 12 residues. The CDR3 loop reads CTSSLGQGGYTF. DNA for the CDR3: TGTACCAGCAGCCTAGGCCAGGGCGGCTACACCTTC.

The chain joins TRBV19 to TRBJ1-2; 12 bases align to TRBD1. This CDR3 is 17 amino acids long. V lost 9 bases, J lost 7 bases, and 18 bases stayed unmatched. Germline values: CDR1 LNHDA, CDR2 SQIVND (reference sequence). The CDR3 loop reads CASSLDQPGTGGVGYTF. CDR3 DNA: TGTGCCAGCAGCTTAGACCAACCCGGGACAGGGGGCGTTGGCTACACCTTC.

In its sample, this clonotype was seen many times. The chain recombines TRBV7-2 with TRBJ2-7, with D hard to call. With 0 bases removed from V and 2 bases from J, the gap between germline ends came to 8 bases. The CDR3 extends over 14 amino acids. Germline V gives CDR1 SGHTA, CDR2 FQGNSA. The chain's CDR3 is CASSLAPVPYEQYF. The CDR3 DNA reads TGTGCCAGCAGCTTAGCTCCCGTCCCCTACGAGCAGTACTTC.

This clonotype was counted between two and nine times. V gene TRBV11-3 combines with J gene TRBJ1-5; 9 bases match TRBD1. Germline V gene data show CDR1 as SGHNT and CDR2 as YENEEA. The CDR3 is 16 residues long. J was trimmed by 3 bases and V by 5 bases; bases with no gene match: 8. For the CDR3, the DNA is TGTGCCAGCAGCCAATCTGGACAGGGGAACAATCAGCCCCAGCATTTT. It is translated as CASSQSGQGNNQPQHF.

V is TRBV7-2 and J is TRBJ1-3; D is possibly TRBD1 (5 bases). This CDR3 has 14 amino acids. Trimming stripped 2 bases from V and 8 bases from J, with 13 bases between. CDR1 SGHTA and CDR2 FQGNSA come from the germline V gene. For the CDR3, the DNA is TGTGCCAGCAGCTTAAGAATGGGACTCGACACCATATATTTT. Protein: CASSLRMGLDTIYF.

The rearrangement uses TRBV3-1 and TRBJ2-5; unclear D gene. CDR3 length: 12 amino acids. The germline CDR1 and CDR2 sequences are LGHDT and YNNKEL (reference sequence). V lost 5 bases and J 5 bases, leaving 9 bases between the germline ends. CDR3 in DNA: TGTGCCAGCAGCTCCCGGACCGAGACCCAGTACTTC. Translating it yields CASSSRTETQYF.

There are a few counts of this clonotype. V is TRBV12-3 or TRBV12-4 and J is TRBJ2-5; tentatively, D is TRBD1 (5 bases). This CDR3 contains 16 residues. Trimming shortened V by 6 bases and J by 3 bases, and 20 bases separated the two germline ends. CDR3 amino acids: CASSTFLHQGEETQYF. CDR3 sequence (DNA): TGTGCCAGCAGCACGTTCCTGCACCAGGGTGAAGAGACCCAGTACTTC.